This TCR beta chain was profiled in a study of blood T cell repertoires in COVID-19. Across the whole study: Sites in the United States, Italy and Spain provided acute and convalescent COVID-19 samples.

V shed 0 bases and J shed 4 bases, with 13 bases lying between them. The CDR3 length is 15 residues. Germline assignment: CDR1 SGHTS and CDR2 YDEGEE. Generated by immunoSEQ multiplex PCR, the TCRdb table keeps only in-frame clones and is missing some. Among about 150,000 clones listed, roughly four fifths were seen once. This sequence was found in a woman aged 55-75 years with COVID-19, enrolled during active disease. The chain is built from TRBV5-8 and TRBJ1-1, with unresolved D. The specimen was peripheral blood. This CDR3 reads CASSLALGFSTEAFF. The DNA for the CDR3 is TGTGCCAGCAGCTTGGCTCTGGGCTTTAGCACTGAAGCTTTCTTT.